The subject of this entry is one TCR beta chain. Trimming cost V 3 bases and J 8 bases, with 11 bases left between them. The CDR3 contains 12 residues. Germline V gives CDR1 SGHTA, CDR2 FQGNSA. These data originate in a study of T cell changes during pregnancy in multiple sclerosis. The table came from immunoSEQ multiplex PCR; TCRdb's copy has only in-frame clones and leaves some out. The profile shows fewer than 45,000 clones, roughly 91% of them singletons. This chain links TRBV7-2 with TRBJ2-7; the D gene is possibly TRBD2 (7 bases). The sample was CD4+ T cells from peripheral blood mononuclear cells, taken in the third trimester of pregnancy. The TCR sequence derives from a female donor with multiple sclerosis, enrolled in a pregnancy study. The CDR3: CASSLGGGQQYF. CDR3 nucleotide sequence: TGTGCCAGCAGCTTGGGGGGGGGCCAGCAGTACTTC.